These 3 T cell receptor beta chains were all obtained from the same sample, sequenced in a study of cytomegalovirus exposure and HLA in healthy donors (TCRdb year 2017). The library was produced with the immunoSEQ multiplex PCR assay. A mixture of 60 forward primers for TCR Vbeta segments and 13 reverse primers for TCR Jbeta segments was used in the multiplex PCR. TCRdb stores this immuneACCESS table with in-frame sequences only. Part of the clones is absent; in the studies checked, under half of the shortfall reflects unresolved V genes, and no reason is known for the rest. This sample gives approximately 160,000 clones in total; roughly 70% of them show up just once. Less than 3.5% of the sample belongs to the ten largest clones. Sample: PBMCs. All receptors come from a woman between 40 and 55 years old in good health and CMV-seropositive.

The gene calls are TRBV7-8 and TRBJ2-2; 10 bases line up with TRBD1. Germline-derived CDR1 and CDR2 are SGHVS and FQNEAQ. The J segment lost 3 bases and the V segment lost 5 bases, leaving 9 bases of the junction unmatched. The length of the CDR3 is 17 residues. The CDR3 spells CASSRTGTGVDTGELFF. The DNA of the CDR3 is TGTGCCAGCAGCCGTACCGGGACAGGGGTCGACACCGGGGAGCTGTTTTTT.

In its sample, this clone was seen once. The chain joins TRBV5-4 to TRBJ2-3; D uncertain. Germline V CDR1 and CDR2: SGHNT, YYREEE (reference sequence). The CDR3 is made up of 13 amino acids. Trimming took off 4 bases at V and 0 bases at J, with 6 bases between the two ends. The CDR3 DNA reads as TGTGCCAGCAGCACCCTAAGCACAGATACGCAGTATTTT. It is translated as CASSTLSTDTQYF. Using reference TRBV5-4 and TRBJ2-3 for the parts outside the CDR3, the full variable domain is ETGVTQSPTHLIKTRGQQVTLRCSSQSGHNTVSWYQQALGQGPQFIFQYYREEENGRGNFPPRFSGLQFPNYSSELNVNALELDDSALYLCASSTLSTDTQYFGPGTRLTVL.

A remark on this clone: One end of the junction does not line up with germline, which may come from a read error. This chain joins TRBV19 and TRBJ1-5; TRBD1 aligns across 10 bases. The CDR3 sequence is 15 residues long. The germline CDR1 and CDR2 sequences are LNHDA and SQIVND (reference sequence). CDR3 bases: TGTGCCAGTACTCAAGACAGGGGGCTCAATCAGTCCCAGCATTTT. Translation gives CASTQDRGLNQSQHF.